This TCR beta chain came from a study of blood T cell repertoires in COVID-19. About the study: Samples of COVID-19 (acute and convalescent) were obtained from the United States, Italy and Spain.

In its sample, this clone was seen a few times. Germline V gene data show CDR1 as KGHDR and CDR2 as SFDVKD. Between the trimmed V and J ends, which lost 3 bases and 2 bases, there was a span of 18 bases. This CDR3 comprises 17 residues. The table came from immunoSEQ multiplex PCR; TCRdb's copy has only in-frame clones and leaves some out. The sample carries some 200,000 clones, around three quarters recorded once. This clonotype originated in a woman aged 70-85 years with acute or convalescent COVID-19. The sequenced sample consisted of peripheral blood. The chain couples TRBV24-1 to TRBJ2-5, with D tentatively TRBD2 (6 bases). CDR3 sequence (DNA): TGTGCCACCAGTGATCCGCGGGGCGGGGAACAACAAGAGACCCAGTACTTC. This codes for CATSDPRGGEQQETQYF.